Shown below are 27 T cell receptor beta chains from a single sample sequenced in a study of blood T cells in healthy people across ages. For the second PCR, which ran for roughly 6 to 12 cycles, a sample-barcoded 5' primer and a J-beta primer mix were used. MiXCR, run by TCRdb on the 5' RACE reads, gives a single entry per CDR3 protein. The sample contains 710,000 or so distinct CDR3 sequences, about a fifth of which appear only once. Sequencing was performed on blood. The source is a man between 65 and 85 years old in good health.

This chain links TRBV7-9 with TRBJ2-1; D uncertain. CDR3 length equals 14 residues. From germline, CDR1 is SEHNR and CDR2 FQNEAQ (reference sequence). Trimming pared 5 bases from V and 9 bases from J, leaving 17 bases between. CDR3 sequence reads: CASSPSRGRVEQFF. For the CDR3, the DNA is TGTGCCAGCAGCCCTAGTCGAGGTCGTGTTGAGCAGTTCTTC.

This clonotype turned up a few times. This chain joins TRBV7-6 and TRBJ2-1; 7 nucleotides match TRBD2. The length of the CDR3 is 14 residues. With V trimmed by 7 bases and J by 4 bases, 7 bases remained unmatched. Looked up from germline, CDR1 is SGHVS and CDR2 is FNYEAQ. This chain's CDR3 is CASKDAGEYNEQFF. CDR3 coding DNA: TGTGCCAGCAAGGATGCGGGGGAATACAATGAGCAGTTCTTC.

This clonotype was recorded a few times. The genes are TRBV18 and TRBJ2-1; the match to TRBD2 covers 8 bases. The CDR3 extends over 13 amino acids. Germline-derived CDR1 and CDR2 are KGHSH and LQKENI. V dropped 0 bases and J dropped 10; count of bases not matched to a gene: 2. The CDR3, as DNA: TGTGCCAGCTCACCACCTAGCGGGATGGAGCAGTTCTTC. Its translation is CASSPPSGMEQFF.

In its sample, this clonotype was seen a few times. V is TRBV20-1 and J is TRBJ1-2, with a possible D match to TRBD1 (5 bases). The CDR3 has 16 amino acids. V shed 6 bases and J shed 0 bases, with 20 bases lying between them. CDR1 and CDR2 (germline): DFQATT, SNEGSKA (reference sequence). The CDR3 spells CSARTAGTESNYGYTF. For the CDR3, the DNA is TGCAGTGCCCGTACGGCAGGGACCGAGTCTAACTATGGCTACACCTTC.

The CDR3 DNA reads as TGTGCCAGCAGTCTCCGACTAGCGGGAGCGAGGGGGGCGACCCAGTACTTC. This sequence encodes CASSLRLAGARGATQYF. V is TRBV6-1 and J is TRBJ2-5; 12 bases agree with TRBD2. This CDR3 contains 17 residues. Germline-derived CDR1 and CDR2 are MNHNS and SASEGT. After removal of 5 bases from V and 7 bases from J, the junction contained 14 bases not matched to a gene.

The chain joins TRBV29-1 to TRBJ2-2; D remains ambiguous. Germline V gives CDR1 SQVTM, CDR2 ANQGSEA. Trimming removed 7 bases from V and 4 bases from J, with 16 bases in between. The CDR3 extends over 14 amino acids. The CDR3 nucleotides read TGCAGCGCCGAACGGGCCTTGGGCACCGGGGAGCTGTTTTTT. It translates to CSAERALGTGELFF.

V usage is TRBV12-3 or TRBV12-4 and J usage is TRBJ1-4, with D possibly being TRBD1 (5 bases). V shed 5 bases and J shed 7 bases, with 14 bases lying between them. The CDR3 extends over 14 amino acids. The CDR3 loop reads CASSKQDVGEKLFF. The CDR3, as DNA: TGTGCCAGCAGTAAACAGGACGTCGGTGAAAAACTGTTTTTT.

This clonotype was observed a few times. This chain links TRBV3-1 with TRBJ2-5; D is ambiguous. Germline V gene lookup returns CDR1 LGHDT and CDR2 YNNKEL (reference sequence). V was trimmed by 2 bases and J by 5 bases, leaving 12 bases between them. The CDR3 loop spans 14 amino acids. The CDR3 loop is CASSQWLAGETQYF. DNA of the CDR3: TGTGCCAGCAGCCAATGGTTAGCCGGTGAGACCCAGTACTTC.

The V and J genes are TRBV5-1 and TRBJ1-1, with D perhaps matching TRBD1 (6 bases). This CDR3 is 13 amino acids long. The germline V gene has CDR1 SGHRS and CDR2 YFSETQ. V was clipped by 7 bases and J by 5 bases, with 15 bases between them. The CDR3 region has the DNA TGCGCCAGCGCACAGGGATCATGGACTGAAGCTTTCTTT. Protein: CASAQGSWTEAFF.

This clonotype came up a few times. The chain couples TRBV29-1 to TRBJ2-3; D could derive from TRBD1 or TRBD2 (5 bases each). Trimming removed 7 bases from V and 0 bases from J, with 17 bases in between. Germline CDR1 reads SQVTM; CDR2 reads ANQGSEA. The CDR3 spans 15 residues. As DNA, the CDR3 is TGCAGCGCACTCTCCTTGGGACCTAGCACAGATACGCAGTATTTT. Translation: CSALSLGPSTDTQYF.

The rearrangement links TRBV6-5 to TRBJ2-1; perhaps D is TRBD1 or TRBD2 (5 bases each). Gene TRBJ2-7 matches the end of the DNA better, so the J call may be wrong. The germline V gene has CDR1 MNHEY and CDR2 SVGAGI. The CDR3 extends over 11 amino acids. CDR3 nucleotides: TGTGCCACGGGGCAGGGTAACGAGCAGTACTTC. Encoded protein: CATGQGNEQYF.

This clonotype was observed at least ten times. The V call is TRBV7-9, the J call TRBJ1-4, with D hard to call. V was shortened by 5 bases and J by 0 bases, with 7 bases between the two germline ends. The CDR3 spans 14 residues. Germline lookup yields CDR1 SEHNR and CDR2 FQNEAQ (reference sequence). The CDR3 DNA reads TGTGCCAGCAGCCGCGATGCAACTAATGAAAAACTGTTTTTT. This codes for CASSRDATNEKLFF.

The CDR3 protein is CASSRAWAAQETQYF. The CDR3 DNA reads TGTGCCAGCAGCCGTGCCTGGGCGGCACAAGAGACCCAGTACTTC. J is TRBJ2-5 and V is TRBV4-2; no clear D gene. The CDR3 runs to 15 residues. The germline CDR1 and CDR2 sequences are LGHNA and YNFKEQ. The V end lost 4 bases, the J end lost 2 bases, and 14 bases lay between the germline ends.

This clonotype showed up just a few times. This chain links TRBV5-1 with TRBJ2-1; TRBD2 matches 11 bases. CDR1 and CDR2 (germline): SGHRS, YFSETQ. The length of the CDR3 is 15 residues. V lost 6 bases and J lost 4; bases outside the gene matches: 6. Written as DNA, the CDR3 is TGCGCCAGCACCCTTCTAGCGGGGGGTTACAATGAGCAGTTCTTC. Its translation: CASTLLAGGYNEQFF.

The chain is built from TRBV20-1 and TRBJ2-1; the D gene could be TRBD1 or TRBD2 (5 bases each). This CDR3 has 15 amino acids. Per germline, CDR1 DFQATT and CDR2 SNEGSKA (reference sequence). V was shortened by 0 bases and J by 2 bases, with 11 bases between the two germline ends. The CDR3, as DNA: TGCAGTGCTAGAGATTCGGGGCTAGCCTACAATGAGCAGTTCTTC. The encoded protein is CSARDSGLAYNEQFF.

This clonotype was seen repeatedly, ten times or more. The rearrangement uses TRBV20-1 and TRBJ2-5; 8 bases align to TRBD1. The CDR3 consists of 14 residues. With 6 bases clipped from V and 5 bases from J, the junction kept 11 bases outside the gene matches. Germline-derived CDR1 and CDR2 are DFQATT and SNEGSKA (reference sequence). In DNA form, the CDR3 reads TGCAGTGCAGTACCGGGACAGGCGTGGGAGACCCAGTACTTC. Translated: CSAVPGQAWETQYF.

The chain is built from TRBV30 and TRBJ2-1, with unresolved D. Germline-derived CDR1 and CDR2 are GTSNPN and SVGIG (reference sequence). This CDR3 is built from 14 residues. V lost 0 bases and J 10 bases, leaving 16 bases between the germline ends. CDR3 in DNA: TGTGCCTGGAGTGTTGGATCCCTTTTGCGGGAGCAGTTCTTC. Protein product: CAWSVGSLLREQFF.

V and J are TRBV9 and TRBJ2-5, with D uncertain. The V end lost 0 bases, the J end lost 4 bases, and 7 bases lay between the germline ends. The CDR3 covers 13 residues. The germline V gene encodes CDR1 SGDLS and CDR2 YYNGEE. The CDR3 here is CASSVGAAETQYF. CDR3 sequence (DNA): TGTGCCAGCAGCGTAGGGGCGGCAGAGACCCAGTACTTC. Full variable domain (outside the CDR3, taken from reference TRBV9 and TRBJ2-5): DSGVTQTPKHLITATGQRVTLRCSPRSGDLSVYWYQQSLDQGLQFLIQYYNGEERAKGNILERFSAQQFPDLHSELNLSSLELGDSALYFCASSVGAAETQYFGPGTRLLVL.

This clonotype was counted only a few times. The chain is built from TRBV19 and TRBJ1-1; a possible D gene is TRBD1 (5 bases). Trimming stripped 2 bases from V and 1 base from J, with 20 bases between. The CDR3 is made up of 18 amino acids. Looked up from germline, CDR1 is LNHDA and CDR2 is SQIVND (reference sequence). The CDR3: CASSIKGVRFYSNTEAFF. The CDR3 bases are TGTGCCAGTAGTATAAAAGGGGTCCGTTTTTATTCGAACACTGAAGCTTTCTTT.

This clonotype showed up just once. The V and J genes are TRBV7-3 and TRBJ2-1; D might be TRBD1 (5 bases). Germline V gives CDR1 SGHTA, CDR2 FQGTGA. The CDR3 runs to 13 residues. V lost 5 bases and J lost 8, with 13 bases in between. CDR3 amino acids: CASSPQVWDEQFF. CDR3 coding DNA: TGTGCCAGCAGCCCACAGGTCTGGGATGAGCAGTTCTTC.

V gene TRBV5-1 combines with J gene TRBJ1-5; D unclear. Trimming removed 0 bases at V and 3 bases at J, with 10 bases between. CDR3 length: 15 amino acids. Germline V CDR1 and CDR2: SGHRS, YFSETQ. CDR3 sequence reads: CASSLVSGVNQPQHF. For the CDR3, the DNA is TGCGCCAGCAGCTTGGTGTCAGGAGTCAATCAGCCCCAGCATTTT.

The chain's CDR3 is CASSRTGAADTQYF. The CDR3 DNA sequence: TGTGCCAGCAGCCGGACAGGGGCTGCAGATACGCAGTATTTT. The J gene is TRBJ2-3, the V gene TRBV7-9; the match to TRBD1 covers 9 bases. Germline CDR1 SEHNR, CDR2 FQNEAQ (reference sequence). The V segment lost 5 bases and the J segment 4 bases; nucleotides outside the gene matches: 4. This CDR3 is built from 14 residues.

There are many counts of this clonotype. The chain is built from TRBV24-1 and TRBJ2-5; tentative D call: TRBD2 (6 bases). Trimming left V 4 bases short and J 5 bases short, with 13 bases between. CDR1 is KGHDR and CDR2 is SFDVKD in the germline V gene. The CDR3 runs 14 residues. The CDR3 DNA sequence: TGTGCCACCAGTGACCCTGGGAGGCTGGAGACCCAGTACTTC. Translated, it gives CATSDPGRLETQYF.

This clonotype showed up just a few times. The rearrangement links TRBV24-1 to TRBJ2-3; D is ambiguous. Germline V gene data show CDR1 as KGHDR and CDR2 as SFDVKD. Trimming removed 2 bases from V and 7 bases from J, with 12 bases in between. This CDR3 region has 14 residues. The CDR3 protein is CATSDYGSLNTQYF. The CDR3 DNA reads as TGTGCCACCAGTGATTATGGCTCCCTCAATACGCAGTATTTT.

V is TRBV4-1 and J is TRBJ2-3; D is tentatively TRBD1 or TRBD2 (5 bases each). Trimming took 1 base from V and 4 from J, leaving 27 bases between them. The CDR3 covers 20 residues. In germline, CDR1 is MGHRA, CDR2 YSYEKL. The CDR3 reads CASSQAWVSELRGGSDTQYF. CDR3 sequence (DNA): TGCGCCAGCAGCCAAGCCTGGGTCTCCGAGTTACGTGGGGGATCAGATACGCAGTATTTT.

The V gene is TRBV20-1, the J gene TRBJ2-1; 8 bases agree with TRBD2. CDR3 length equals 15 residues. J was trimmed by 1 base and V by 6 bases; bases with no gene match: 8. The germline V gene encodes CDR1 DFQATT and CDR2 SNEGSKA (reference sequence). The CDR3 sequence is CSAGTRSFSYNEQFF. DNA of the CDR3: TGCAGTGCAGGGACTAGGTCATTTTCCTACAATGAGCAGTTCTTC.

In this sample, this clonotype turned up a few times. The chain employs TRBV6-1 and TRBJ2-1, with TRBD2 matching 8 bases. This CDR3 has 15 amino acids. Per the germline V gene, CDR1 is MNHNS and CDR2 is SASEGT. V dropped 0 bases and J dropped 5; count of bases not matched to a gene: 3. The CDR3 region is CASSEATSGDNEQFF. CDR3 sequence (DNA): TGTGCCAGCAGTGAAGCTACTAGCGGAGACAATGAGCAGTTCTTC.